This entry is about one TCR beta chain. Germline CDR1 is SGHKS and CDR2 is YYEKEE (reference sequence). V gave up 6 bases and J gave up 3 bases, with 12 bases separating them. The CDR3 totals 13 residues. The data were obtained in a study of response to subunit inactivated influenza vaccine. TCRdb used MiXCR to reprocess the RT-PCR reads, holding one entry per CDR3 protein. The profile shows 700,000 to 900,000 distinct CDR3 sequences, over 20% of them singletons. The receptor was isolated from a man aged 50-60 years who received an inactivated influenza vaccine. This specimen was PBMCs from blood, taken around 5 days after vaccination. The chain combines TRBV5-5 with TRBJ1-1, with a tentative D call TRBD1 (5 bases). CDR3 residues: CASKLQVDTEAFF. The CDR3 nucleotides read TGTGCCAGCAAACTACAGGTTGACACTGAAGCTTTCTTT.